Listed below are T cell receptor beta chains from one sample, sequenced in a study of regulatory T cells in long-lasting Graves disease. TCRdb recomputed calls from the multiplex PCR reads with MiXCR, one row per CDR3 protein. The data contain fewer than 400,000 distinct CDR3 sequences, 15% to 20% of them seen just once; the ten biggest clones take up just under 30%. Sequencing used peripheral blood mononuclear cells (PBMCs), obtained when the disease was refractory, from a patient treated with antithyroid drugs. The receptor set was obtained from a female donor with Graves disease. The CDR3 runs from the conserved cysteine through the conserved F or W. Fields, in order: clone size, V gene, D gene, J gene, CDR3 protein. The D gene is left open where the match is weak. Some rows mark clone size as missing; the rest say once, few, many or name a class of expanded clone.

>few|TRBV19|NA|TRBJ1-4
CASSMARGGNEKLFF
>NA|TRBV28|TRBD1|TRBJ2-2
CASHSSAQQGFRELFF
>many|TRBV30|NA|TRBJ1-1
CAWSPTTREAFF
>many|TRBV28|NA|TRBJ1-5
CASSTQTLGSNQPQHF
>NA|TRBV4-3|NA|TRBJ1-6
CASSQDAGAANNSPLHF
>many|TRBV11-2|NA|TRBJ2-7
CASSAIRGVYEQYF
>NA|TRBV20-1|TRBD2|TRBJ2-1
CSASGLAVQQFF
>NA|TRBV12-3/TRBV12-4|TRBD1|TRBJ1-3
CASTIDRGTGNTIYF
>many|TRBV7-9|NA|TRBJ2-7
CASSLYGGLNEQYF
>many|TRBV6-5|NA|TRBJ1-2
CASSYSGGQGYTF
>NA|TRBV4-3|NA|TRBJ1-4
CASSQEGGGYEKLFF
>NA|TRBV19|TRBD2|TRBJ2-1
CASSPTSGGYNEQFF
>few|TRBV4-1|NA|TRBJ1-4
CASSQRRTNEKLFF
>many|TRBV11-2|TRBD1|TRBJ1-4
CASSLEHRQGLEKLFF
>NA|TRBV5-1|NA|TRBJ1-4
CASSLVGINEKLFF
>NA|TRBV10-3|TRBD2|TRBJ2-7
CAISAGLAAYEQYF
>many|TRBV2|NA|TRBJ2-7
CASSDVQVSYEQYF
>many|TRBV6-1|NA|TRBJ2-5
CASSSPKKGGGRETQYF
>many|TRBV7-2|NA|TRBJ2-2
CASSLEGGELFF
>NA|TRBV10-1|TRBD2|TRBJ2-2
CASTKLAGGPSTTGELFF
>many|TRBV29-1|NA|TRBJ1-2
CSVVVNYGYTF
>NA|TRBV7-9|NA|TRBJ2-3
CASSPSPWFKRALADTQYF
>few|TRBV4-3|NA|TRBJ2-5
CASSQDHSIGATQYF
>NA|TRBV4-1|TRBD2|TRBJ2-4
CASSQPTRGDGNIQYF
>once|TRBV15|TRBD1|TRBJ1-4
CATSTRRTGTRNEKLFF
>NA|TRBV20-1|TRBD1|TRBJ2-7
CSANPIGTVLPHEQYF
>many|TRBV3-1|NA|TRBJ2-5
CASSQGRYQETQYF
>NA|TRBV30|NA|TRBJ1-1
CAWSARIGSSTEAFF
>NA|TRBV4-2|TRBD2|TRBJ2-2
CASSQHITGLAGGELFF
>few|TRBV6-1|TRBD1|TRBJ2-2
CASKRKPGQGSTGELFF
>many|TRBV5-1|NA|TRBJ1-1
CASSSRPRSTEAFF
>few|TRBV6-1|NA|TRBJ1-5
CASSRVGTSPNQPQHF
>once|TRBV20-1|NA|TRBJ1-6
CSARSAGLNSPLHF
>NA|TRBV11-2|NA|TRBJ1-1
CASSQFRLVGRGGTEAFF
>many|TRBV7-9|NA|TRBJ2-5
CASSPLAVLGETQYF
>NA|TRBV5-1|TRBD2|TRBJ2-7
CASRGGGGPSGSYEQYF
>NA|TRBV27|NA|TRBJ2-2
CASRGGWGLAGELFF
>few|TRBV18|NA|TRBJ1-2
CASSPIAGPLNYGYTF
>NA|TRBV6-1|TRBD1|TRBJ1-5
CASSPDRFYNQPQHF